This T cell receptor beta chain is from a study of type 1 and type 2 diabetes patients. Study-level points and caveats: Type 2 diabetes and control samples shared highly correlated V and J usage, averaging approximately 0.97.

The CDR3 adds up to 14 amino acids, both ends counted. From germline, CDR1 is MGHDK and CDR2 SYGVNS. With respect to this clonotype: Its antigen is currently unknown. No DNA is shown, since the ends of the CDR3 on it are uncertain; the CDR3 is the one TCRdb lists.

PCR was run on genomic DNA. Multiplex PCR with 30 forward and 13 reverse primers amplified the TCR beta CDR3. A single record per CDR3 protein comes from TCRdb applying MiXCR to the multiplex PCR reads. This table holds 270,000 or so distinct CDR3 sequences, roughly 50% found once. The chain carries TRBV25-1 and TRBJ2-5. This receptor was obtained from a man aged 18 to 35 with type 2 diabetes. Material: peripheral blood mononuclear cells (PBMCs). The CDR3 spells CACSARGTQETQYF.